The text below deals with one T cell receptor (beta chain). The antigen is undetermined. The repertoire was sequenced with immunoSEQ multiplex PCR; TCRdb's copy has only in-frame clones and lacks some. The sample contains 100,000 or so clones, 94% of which appear only once. The record originates from a study of siplizumab effects on memory and regulatory T cells. Overall study findings and caveats: Both greater diversity than memory cells and a major contribution to the alloresponse seemed to characterize naive T cells.

After removal of 4 bases from V and 7 bases from J, the junction contained 8 bases not matched to a gene. The length of the CDR3 is 15 residues. Germline V gene data show CDR1 as SGHAT and CDR2 as FQDESV (reference sequence). The chain recombines TRBV11-1 with TRBJ2-2, with TRBD2 matching 8 bases. Sequencing was done on a sample of Tregs sorted from blood. The source of this sequence is a human donor in good health. The DNA for the CDR3 is TGTGCCAGCAGCTACACAGGACTAGCTGACGGGGAGCTGTTTTTT. It encodes CASSYTGLADGELFF.